This T cell receptor beta chain was identified in a study of CD8+ T cells in alopecia areata. Background on the study: Treated patients swallowed 5 to 10 mg of oral tofacitinib twice daily. Tofacitinib was given for 6 to 18 months, then stopped for 6 months.

Alopecia areata patients gave lesional scalp punch biopsies and peripheral blood samples. RNA extraction and reverse transcription yielded cDNA as sequencing template. TCRdb's copy holds only in-frame clones and misses some; the assay was immunoSEQ multiplex PCR. The sample has around 140,000 clones; over 45% are singletons. Trimming cost V 4 bases and J 6 bases; bases outside gene matches: 7. Per the germline V gene, CDR1 is SQVTM and CDR2 is ANQGSEA. The length of the CDR3 is 14 residues. This clone was counted between two and nine times. V gene TRBV29-1 combines with J gene TRBJ2-1, with 9 bases fitting TRBD2. This TCR was recovered from a human donor with alopecia areata. Input material: CD4+ T cells sorted from blood. The CDR3 DNA reads as TGCAGCGTTGTTGGGACTAGCAGACTCAATGAGCAGTTCTTC. Protein product: CSVVGTSRLNEQFF.